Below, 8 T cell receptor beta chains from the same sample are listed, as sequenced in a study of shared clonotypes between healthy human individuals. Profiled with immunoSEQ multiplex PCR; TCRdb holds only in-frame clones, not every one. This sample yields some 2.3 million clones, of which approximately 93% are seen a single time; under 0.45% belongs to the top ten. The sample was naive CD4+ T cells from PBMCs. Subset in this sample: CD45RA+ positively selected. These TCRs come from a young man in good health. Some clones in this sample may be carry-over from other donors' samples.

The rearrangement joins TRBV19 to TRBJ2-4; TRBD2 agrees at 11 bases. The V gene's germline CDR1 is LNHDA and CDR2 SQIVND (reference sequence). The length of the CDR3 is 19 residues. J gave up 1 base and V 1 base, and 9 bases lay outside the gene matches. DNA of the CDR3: TGTGCCAGTAGTATAGGAGTTAGGGCTAGCGGGAGGGCCAAAAACATTCAGTACTTC. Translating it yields CASSIGVRASGRAKNIQYF. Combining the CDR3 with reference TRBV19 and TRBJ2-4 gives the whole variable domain DGGITQSPKYLFRKEGQNVTLSCEQNLNHDAMYWYRQDPGQGLRLIYYSQIVNDFQKGDIAEGYSVSREKKESFPLTVTSAQKNPTAFYLCASSIGVRASGRAKNIQYFGAGTRLSVL.

CDR3 region: CASSPSVGTGFLKLFF. CDR3 sequence (DNA): TGTGCCAGCAGTCCAAGCGTCGGGACAGGGTTTTTGAAACTGTTTTTT. V and J are TRBV28 and TRBJ1-4, with 9 bases identical to TRBD1. The CDR3 sequence is 16 residues long. Germline values: CDR1 MDHEN, CDR2 SYDVKM. With 5 bases clipped from V and 11 bases from J, the junction kept 15 bases outside the gene matches.

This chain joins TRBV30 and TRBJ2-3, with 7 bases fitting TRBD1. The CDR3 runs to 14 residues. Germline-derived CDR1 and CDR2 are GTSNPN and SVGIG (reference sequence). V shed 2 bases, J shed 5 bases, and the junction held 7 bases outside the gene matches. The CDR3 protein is CAWSPYNRGDTQYF. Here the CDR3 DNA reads TGTGCCTGGAGTCCATACAACAGGGGAGATACGCAGTATTTT.

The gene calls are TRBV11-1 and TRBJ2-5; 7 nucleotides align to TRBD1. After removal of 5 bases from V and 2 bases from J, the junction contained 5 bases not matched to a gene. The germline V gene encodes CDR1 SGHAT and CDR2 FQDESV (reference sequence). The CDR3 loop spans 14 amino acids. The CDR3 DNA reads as TGTGCCAGCAGCCAAAGGGGGCAGCAAGAGACCCAGTACTTC. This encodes CASSQRGQQETQYF.

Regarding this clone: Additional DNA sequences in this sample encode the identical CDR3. The CDR3 DNA is TGTGCCAGCAGTTACCAGGGGGGCTATGGCTACACCTTC. Translation: CASSYQGGYGYTF. The chain is built from TRBV6-5 and TRBJ1-2, with TRBD1 matching 7 bases. The ends lost 2 bases at V and 4 bases at J; junction bases unmatched: 1. This CDR3 spans 13 amino acids. CDR1 MNHEY and CDR2 SVGAGI come from the germline V gene.

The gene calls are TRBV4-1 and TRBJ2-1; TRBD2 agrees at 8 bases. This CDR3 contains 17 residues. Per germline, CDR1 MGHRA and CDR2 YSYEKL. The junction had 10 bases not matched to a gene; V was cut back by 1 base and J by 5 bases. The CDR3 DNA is TGCGCCAGCAGCCAAGGACTAGCGAGAAATCCCAACAATGAGCAGTTCTTC. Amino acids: CASSQGLARNPNNEQFF.

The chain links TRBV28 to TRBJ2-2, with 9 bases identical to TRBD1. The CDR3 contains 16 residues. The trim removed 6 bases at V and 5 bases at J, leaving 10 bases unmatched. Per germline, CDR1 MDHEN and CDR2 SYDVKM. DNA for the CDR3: TGTGCCAGCAGAGCAACGACAGGGGGGCGGACCGGGGAGCTGTTTTTT. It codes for CASRATTGGRTGELFF.

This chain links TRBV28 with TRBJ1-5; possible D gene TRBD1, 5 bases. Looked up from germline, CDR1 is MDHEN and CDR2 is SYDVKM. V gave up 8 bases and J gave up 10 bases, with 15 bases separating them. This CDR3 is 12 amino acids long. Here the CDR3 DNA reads TGTGCCAGCGCAACAACTGGGGGACCCCAGCATTTT. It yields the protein CASATTGGPQHF.